Each of the 25 T cell receptor beta chains below was sequenced from the same sample in a study of cytotoxic CD8 clonotypes in ibrutinib-treated CLL. The repertoire was sequenced with immunoSEQ multiplex PCR; TCRdb's copy has only in-frame clones and lacks some. Among about 120,000 clones, roughly 88% were seen once, and the ten largest hold roughly 2%. The sample here was PBMCs, taken after 24 months of ibrutinib treatment. The receptors originated from a human donor with chronic lymphocytic leukemia.

V and J are TRBV18 and TRBJ1-5; 7 nucleotides match TRBD1. CDR1 and CDR2 (germline): KGHSH, LQKENI. CDR3 size: 17 residues. V lost 3 bases and J lost 3; bases outside the gene matches: 11. CDR3 in amino acids: CASSPNGLTGVNQPQHF. DNA of the CDR3: TGTGCCAGCTCACCCAACGGGCTTACAGGGGTCAATCAGCCCCAGCATTTT.

This clone came up once. In nucleotides, the CDR3 is TGTGCCAGCAGCTTATCTGGTGGCAGGGAATACACTGAAGCTTTCTTT. As protein: CASSLSGGREYTEAFF. V usage is TRBV7-2 and J usage is TRBJ1-1; D possibly corresponds to TRBD1 (5 bases). The CDR3 is made up of 16 amino acids. Per the germline V gene, CDR1 is SGHTA and CDR2 is FQGNSA. V shed 2 bases and J shed 3 bases, with 16 bases lying between them.

This clone was observed a few times. The rearrangement uses TRBV4-3 and TRBJ2-1; 12 bases fit TRBD2. CDR3 size: 17 residues. After removal of 0 bases from V and 7 bases from J, the junction contained 7 bases not matched to a gene. The germline V gene has CDR1 LGHNA and CDR2 YSLEER. The CDR3: CASSQDSASGRGNEQFF. CDR3 DNA: TGCGCCAGCAGCCAAGATAGCGCTAGCGGGAGGGGGAATGAGCAGTTCTTC.

This chain joins TRBV6-5 and TRBJ1-2; D unclear. V lost 5 bases and J 2 bases, leaving 12 bases between the germline ends. Germline V gene sequence: CDR1 MNHEY, CDR2 SVGAGI. The CDR3 length is 14 residues. CDR3 sequence: CASSPFGLNYGYTF. The CDR3 bases are TGTGCCAGCAGTCCCTTTGGGCTGAACTATGGCTACACCTTC.

The chain carries TRBV5-8 and TRBJ1-4; 7 bases line up with TRBD1. In germline, CDR1 is SGHTS, CDR2 YDEGEE. The CDR3 loop spans 15 amino acids. Germline trimming cut 5 bases from V and 0 bases from J; bases unmatched to any gene: 4. The CDR3 DNA reads as TGTGCCAGCAGGCCGGGACAGACAACTAATGAAAAACTGTTTTTT. Translating it yields CASRPGQTTNEKLFF.

This clone is a singleton in its sample. V gene TRBV9 combines with J gene TRBJ2-1, with TRBD2 matching over 7 bases. The CDR3 length is 15 residues. The junction had 9 bases not matched to a gene; V was cut back by 3 bases and J by 6 bases. The V gene's germline CDR1 is SGDLS and CDR2 YYNGEE. In nucleotides, the CDR3 is TGTGCCAGCAGCGGGGGCCCCGGGAGGAGCAATGAGCAGTTCTTC. Translating gives CASSGGPGRSNEQFF.

V usage is TRBV6-5 and J usage is TRBJ2-7; 10 nucleotides align to TRBD1. Germline loops: CDR1 MNHEY, CDR2 SVGAGI. The CDR3 has 14 amino acids. V lost 2 bases, J lost 5 bases, and 3 bases stayed unmatched. CDR3 sequence (DNA): TGTGCCAGCAGTTACCGACAGGGGGCAAACGAGCAGTACTTC. Protein product: CASSYRQGANEQYF.

A single count supports this clone. The rearrangement uses TRBV5-1 and TRBJ1-2; TRBD1 is a possible D gene (6 bases). The CDR3 spans 15 residues. The V end lost 0 bases, the J end lost 0 bases, and 9 bases lay between the germline ends. Germline loops: CDR1 SGHRS, CDR2 YFSETQ. The CDR3 nucleotides read TGCGCCAGCAGCTTGGCCGCAGGGGCTAACTATGGCTACACCTTC. Its translation: CASSLAAGANYGYTF.

This chain links TRBV28 with TRBJ1-3, with unresolved D. This CDR3 is built from 14 residues. Per the germline V gene, CDR1 is MDHEN and CDR2 is SYDVKM. The ends were cut back, 7 bases at V and 4 bases at J, with 14 bases in the middle. CDR3 in DNA: TGTGCCAGCAAAGCTGAAGGGTCCGGAAACACCATATATTTT. Encoded protein: CASKAEGSGNTIYF.

This clone was seen once. The chain carries TRBV19 and TRBJ2-1; TRBD1 matches 10 bases. V lost 1 base, J lost 10 bases, and 7 bases stayed unmatched. Germline V lookup: CDR1 LNHDA, CDR2 SQIVND (reference sequence). The CDR3 consists of 15 residues. The CDR3 DNA reads as TGTGCCAGTAGTATAGGGGACAGGGGCAACAGGGAGCAGTTCTTC. Amino acid sequence: CASSIGDRGNREQFF.

The sample holds a few counts of this clone. The CDR3 region is CASSLDISSYNEQFF. For the CDR3, the DNA is TGTGCCAGCAGCTTGGATATTAGCTCCTACAATGAGCAGTTCTTC. The chain joins TRBV5-5 to TRBJ2-1; D is unresolved. CDR3 length equals 15 residues. The V and J ends lost 0 bases and 0 bases respectively, with 7 bases between them. In germline, CDR1 is SGHKS, CDR2 YYEKEE (reference sequence).

The chain carries TRBV18 and TRBJ2-4; perhaps TRBD2 as D (6 bases). The CDR3 is 17 residues long. Germline V CDR1 and CDR2: KGHSH, LQKENI. V lost 3 bases, J lost 0 bases, and 15 bases lay in between. Here the CDR3 reads CASSPPGRTIAKNIQYF. CDR3 in DNA: TGTGCCAGCTCACCGCCGGGGCGGACTATAGCCAAAAACATTCAGTACTTC.

A single count supports this clone. The chain is built from TRBV5-6 and TRBJ2-7; D might be TRBD2 (5 bases). Trimming took off 0 bases at V and 5 bases at J, with 9 bases between the two ends. The CDR3 length is 13 residues. Germline lookup yields CDR1 SGHDT and CDR2 YYEEEE. CDR3: CASSLGRLDEQYF. The DNA for the CDR3 is TGTGCCAGCAGCTTGGGGAGGCTTGACGAGCAGTACTTC.

The CDR3 nucleotides read TGTGCCAGCACCCCCGCGAGGAGGAACGAGCAGTACTTC. Its translation is CASTPARRNEQYF. V and J are TRBV28 and TRBJ2-7; D may be TRBD2 (5 bases). The V gene lost 7 bases and the J gene lost 5 bases, with 15 bases spanning the gap. Germline values: CDR1 MDHEN, CDR2 SYDVKM. The CDR3 covers 13 residues.

This chain uses TRBV19 with TRBJ1-5; D not resolved. There are 13 residues in the CDR3. V lost 5 bases to trimming and J lost 3 bases, with 8 bases between them. The germline V gene encodes CDR1 LNHDA and CDR2 SQIVND (reference sequence). The CDR3 DNA sequence: TGTGCCAGTAGTTACAGACCCAATCAGCCCCAGCATTTT. It is translated as CASSYRPNQPQHF. The variable domain in full, with the rest retrieved from reference TRBV19 and TRBJ1-5, is DGGITQSPKYLFRKEGQNVTLSCEQNLNHDAMYWYRQDPGQGLRLIYYSQIVNDFQKGDIAEGYSVSREKKESFPLTVTSAQKNPTAFYLCASSYRPNQPQHFGDGTRLSIL.

The V and J genes are TRBV7-9 and TRBJ2-1; D is unclear. V lost 6 bases, J lost 10 bases, and 22 bases lay in between. Germline assignment: CDR1 SEHNR and CDR2 FQNEAQ (reference sequence). This CDR3 has 15 amino acids. CDR3 protein: CASRPEVAPQTEQFF. DNA for the CDR3: TGTGCCAGCAGACCTGAGGTGGCCCCCCAGACCGAGCAGTTCTTC.

V is TRBV28 and J is TRBJ1-5, with TRBD1 identical over 12 bases. CDR3 size: 17 residues. Losses at the gene ends were 4 bases for V and 2 bases for J; bases not matched to a gene: 6. Germline-derived CDR1 and CDR2 are MDHEN and SYDVKM. The CDR3 here is CASSSGTGGRGNQPQHF. As DNA, the CDR3 is TGTGCCAGCAGTTCCGGGACAGGGGGCCGTGGCAATCAGCCCCAGCATTTT.

The CDR3 region is CASRPGQYYEQYF. The CDR3 DNA reads TGTGCCAGCAGACCTGGACAGTACTACGAGCAGTACTTC. This rearrangement joins TRBV2 to TRBJ2-7, with D tentatively TRBD1 (6 bases). Germline CDR1 SNHLY, CDR2 FYNNEI. V was clipped by 6 bases and J by 3 bases, with 12 bases between them. The CDR3 extends over 13 amino acids.

This chain uses TRBV7-3 with TRBJ2-5; D possibly uses TRBD1 or TRBD2 (6 bases each). The length of the CDR3 is 14 residues. Trimming removed 5 bases at V and 3 bases at J, with 13 bases between. In germline, CDR1 is SGHTA, CDR2 FQGTGA. The CDR3 spells CASSPTGGEETQYF. CDR3 bases: TGTGCCAGCAGCCCGACCGGGGGCGAAGAGACCCAGTACTTC. Looking up the rest from reference TRBV7-3 and TRBJ2-5 gives the full variable domain: GAGVSQTPSNKVTEKGKYVELRCDPISGHTALYWYRQSLGQGPEFLIYFQGTGAADDSGLPNDRFFAVRPEGSVSTLKIQRTERGDSAVYLCASSPTGGEETQYFGPGTRLLVL.

This clone was picked up a small number of times. V usage is TRBV29-1 and J usage is TRBJ1-2; 9 bases fit TRBD1. The CDR3 runs 13 residues. V gave up 1 base and J gave up 6 bases; unmatched junction bases: 3. From germline, CDR1 is SQVTM and CDR2 ANQGSEA. The CDR3 nucleotides are TGCAGCGTTGAAGGGGACAGGGCCCATGGCTACACCTTC. It codes for CSVEGDRAHGYTF.

This clone was seen more than once but under ten times. V is TRBV9 and J is TRBJ1-1; D gene ambiguous. CDR1 and CDR2 from the germline V gene are SGDLS and YYNGEE. The V gene lost 5 bases and the J gene lost 0 bases, with 8 bases spanning the gap. This CDR3 region has 13 residues. CDR3: CASSRAMNTEAFF. The DNA for the CDR3 is TGTGCCAGCAGTAGGGCCATGAACACTGAAGCTTTCTTT. Supplemented by reference TRBV9 and TRBJ1-1, the full variable domain reads DSGVTQTPKHLITATGQRVTLRCSPRSGDLSVYWYQQSLDQGLQFLIQYYNGEERAKGNILERFSAQQFPDLHSELNLSSLELGDSALYFCASSRAMNTEAFFGQGTRLTVV.

The chain couples TRBV5-1 to TRBJ2-6; maybe TRBD1 (7 bases). Trimming pared 3 bases from V and 0 bases from J, leaving 13 bases between. Germline-derived CDR1 and CDR2 are SGHRS and YFSETQ. The CDR3 runs 17 residues. The CDR3 sequence: CASSWGDSHSGANVLTF. Written as DNA, the CDR3 is TGCGCCAGCAGCTGGGGGGACAGTCACTCTGGGGCCAACGTCCTGACTTTC.

The J gene is TRBJ2-2, the V gene TRBV5-1; D not certain. The CDR3 has 13 amino acids. Per germline, CDR1 SGHRS and CDR2 YFSETQ. The V end lost 2 bases, the J end lost 7 bases, and 9 bases lay between the germline ends. The CDR3 DNA reads as TGCGCCAGCAGCTTCCTCTATGTCGGGGAGCTGTTTTTT. It codes for CASSFLYVGELFF.

V is TRBV6-5 and J is TRBJ1-2; 10 positions agree with TRBD1. This CDR3 spans 14 amino acids. The V gene end was trimmed by 2 bases and the J gene end by 7 bases; junction bases not matched to a gene: 4. CDR1 and CDR2 (germline): MNHEY, SVGAGI. The CDR3 DNA is TGTGCCAGCAGTTACCCCGGACAGGGGGGTGGCTACACCTTC. This sequence encodes CASSYPGQGGGYTF.

This rearrangement joins TRBV18 to TRBJ2-6; TRBD1 aligns across 9 bases. The CDR3 loop spans 18 amino acids. Germline V CDR1 and CDR2: KGHSH, LQKENI. Germline trimming cut 6 bases from V and 0 bases from J; bases unmatched to any gene: 9. The CDR3 loop reads CASSQGTGQNSGANVLTF. Here the CDR3 DNA reads TGTGCCAGCTCCCAAGGGACAGGGCAAAACTCTGGGGCCAACGTCCTGACTTTC.